These 19 T cell receptor beta chains were sequenced from one sample in a study of T cells in women clearing cervical HPV infection. Profiled with immunoSEQ multiplex PCR; TCRdb holds only in-frame clones, not every one. The table gives tens of thousands of clones; the top ten clones make up 12% of it. Sequencing was carried out using blood buffy coat. The receptor source for this set is a woman aged 18 to 75 with a cervical HPV16 infection that either progressed to CIN3+ or cleared (not recorded which).

On this clone itself: The missing CDR3 end, 3 residues past where the read stops, is filled in from the germline J gene. V and J are TRBV7-2 and TRBJ1-1, with unresolved D. CDR1 and CDR2 from the germline V gene are SGHTA and FQGNSA. The CDR3 runs to 12 residues. Incomplete CDR3 DNA: TGTGCCAGCAGCTCCGGAGGACTAGCC. This translates into CASSSGGLA. The full CDR3 sequence reads CASSSGGLAAFF.

In regard to this clone: The read comes to an end 3 residues before the CDR3 does, leaving the germline J gene to fill in the end. This chain uses TRBV5-4 with TRBJ2-3, with D perhaps TRBD1 (5 bases). Trimming took off 4 bases at V and 3 bases at J, with 9 bases between the two ends. This CDR3 is built from 13 residues. Germline CDR1 SGHNT, CDR2 YYREEE (reference sequence). Partial CDR3 DNA: TGTGCCAGCAGCCAGAAGGGGACAGATACG. Encoded protein: CASSQKGTDT. The full-length CDR3 reads as CASSQKGTDTQYF.

Regarding this clone: Sequencing ends 3 residues short of the CDR3 end; the germline J gene provides the rest. The rearrangement uses TRBV2 and TRBJ2-3, with TRBD1 matching over 9 bases. CDR1 SNHLY and CDR2 FYNNEI come from the germline V gene. The ends lost 1 base at V and 6 bases at J; junction bases unmatched: 2. The length of the CDR3 is 14 residues. CDR3 sequence reads: CASSEVQGADTQYF. The part of the CDR3 DNA that was read is TGTGCCAGCAGTGAAGTACAGGGGGCGGATACG.

On this clone itself: One end of the junction varies from germline; a read error may be responsible. The CDR3 extends 3 residues past the end of the read, so its final part is completed from the germline J gene. V gene TRBV7-9 combines with J gene TRBJ2-7, with 7 bases fitting TRBD1. The CDR3 is 13 amino acids. The germline gives CDR1 SEHNR, CDR2 FQNEAQ (reference sequence). CDR3 DNA, as far as it was read: TGTTCCAGCAGCACCGGGACAGCCTACGAG. It codes for CSSSTGTAYE. The entire CDR3 is CSSSTGTAYEQYF.

Worth noting for this clone: Coverage ceases 3 residues before the CDR3 finishes, and the germline J gene fills in the end. The chain joins TRBV5-6 to TRBJ2-5; D gene ambiguous. The CDR3 is made up of 13 amino acids. Trimming left V 2 bases short and J 5 bases short, with 10 bases between. Germline lookup yields CDR1 SGHDT and CDR2 YYEEEE. The CDR3 is CASSFIGQETQYF. CDR3 bases read: TGTGCCAGCAGCTTCATAGGGCAGGAGACC.

Regarding this clone: The DNA ends 3 residues before the CDR3 does, and the rest of the CDR3 is filled in from the germline J gene. The chain couples TRBV20-1 to TRBJ1-2; 7 bases agree with TRBD1. Germline V gene sequence: CDR1 DFQATT, CDR2 SNEGSKA (reference sequence). The CDR3 spans 11 residues. The DNA read from the CDR3 is TGCAGTGCTTCGGACAGGAGAGGC. Amino acids: CSASDRRG. The entire CDR3 is CSASDRRGYTF.

As to this clone: The read terminates 3 residues ahead of where the CDR3 ends, so the germline J gene completes it. The chain combines TRBV9 with TRBJ2-1; 8 bases are a match to TRBD2. With V trimmed by 0 bases and J by 7 bases, 6 bases remained unmatched. Germline CDR1 reads SGDLS; CDR2 reads YYNGEE. The CDR3 consists of 15 residues. CDR3 residues: CASSVGAGAGNEQFF. The DNA read from the CDR3 is TGTGCCAGCAGCGTAGGAGCGGGAGCTGGGAATGAG.

With regard to this clone: The read halts 3 residues ahead of the CDR3 end, with the missing end drawn from the germline J gene. The J gene is TRBJ2-2, the V gene TRBV2; 11 bases map to TRBD2. There are 16 residues in the CDR3. The V gene end was trimmed by 4 bases and the J gene end by 3 bases; junction bases not matched to a gene: 4. The germline gives CDR1 SNHLY, CDR2 FYNNEI. The sequenced CDR3 bases are TGTGCCAGCAGTGGACTAGCGGGAATCGACACCGGGGAG. This sequence encodes CASSGLAGIDTGE. The whole CDR3 reads CASSGLAGIDTGELFF.

Comments on this clone: Coverage ceases 3 residues before the CDR3 finishes, and the germline J gene fills in the end. The V and J genes are TRBV6-2 or TRBV6-3 and TRBJ1-2; no definite D call. The length of the CDR3 is 15 residues. Trimming cost V 0 bases and J 0 bases, with 8 bases left between them. Germline CDR1 reads MNHEY; CDR2 reads SVGEGT. The sequenced part of the CDR3 DNA is TGTGCCAGCAGTTACTCGTCAGAAGCTAACTATGGC. Translated: CASSYSSEANYG. The full CDR3 reads CASSYSSEANYGYTF.

With regard to this clone: The read falls 3 residues short of the CDR3 end, and the missing part is taken from the germline J gene. The V gene is TRBV30, the J gene TRBJ1-1, with a tentative D call TRBD1 (5 bases). CDR3 size: 13 residues. Germline V gene lookup returns CDR1 GTSNPN and CDR2 SVGIG (reference sequence). The CDR3 loop reads CALAPIRGFRAFF. Partial CDR3 DNA: TGTGCCCTTGCCCCCATCCGGGGGTTCCGG. Using reference TRBV30 and TRBJ1-1 for the parts outside the CDR3, the full variable domain is SQTIHQWPATLVQPVGSPLSLECTVEGTSNPNLYWYRQAAGRGLQLLFYSVGIGQISSEVPQNLSASRPQDRQFILSSKKLLLSDSGFYLCALAPIRGFRAFFGQGTRLTVV.

CDR3 residues: CASSPAGTGAETQYF. The CDR3 DNA, read in part, is TGCGCCAGCAGCCCGGCCGGGACAGGGGCGGAGACT. The V call is TRBV5-1, the J call TRBJ2-4; 10 nucleotides agree with TRBD1. The read finishes 3 residues shy of the CDR3 end, and the germline J gene is used to complete it. The CDR3 sequence is 15 residues long. CDR1 and CDR2 (germline): SGHRS, YFSETQ.

Concerning this clone itself: The read is 3 residues too short to cover the CDR3 end, so that end is filled in from the germline J gene. The V and J genes are TRBV19 and TRBJ1-4, with D tentatively TRBD1 (5 bases). Germline V gene lookup returns CDR1 LNHDA and CDR2 SQIVND (reference sequence). The length of the CDR3 is 12 residues. Trimming stripped 7 bases from V and 8 bases from J, with 11 bases between. The covered CDR3 bases are TGTGCCAGTAAGCAGGGTGACGAAAAA. Amino acids: CASKQGDEK. The entire CDR3 reads CASKQGDEKLFF.

Notes on this clone: The sequenced fragment ends 3 residues before the CDR3 boundary, so the rest is inferred from the germline J gene. The chain has TRBV5-1 and TRBJ2-5; D might be TRBD1 (5 bases). The CDR3 totals 16 residues. Per the germline V gene, CDR1 is SGHRS and CDR2 is YFSETQ. V shed 4 bases and J shed 0 bases, with 16 bases lying between them. The CDR3 reads CASSPRQITYQETQYF. The DNA read from the CDR3 is TGCGCCAGCAGCCCACGACAGATAACGTACCAAGAGACC.

Remarks on this clone: The missing CDR3 end, 3 residues past where the read stops, is filled in from the germline J gene. The chain uses TRBV11-2 and TRBJ2-5; D uncertain. Trimming took 0 bases from V and 5 from J, leaving 10 bases between them. CDR1 SGHAT and CDR2 FQNNGV come from the germline V gene. The CDR3 extends over 14 amino acids. The CDR3 spells CASSLEPERETQYF. CDR3 bases read: TGTGCCAGCAGCTTAGAGCCCGAGAGGGAGACC.

Note on this clone: The CDR3 end is not reached by the read, which stops 3 residues before it; the germline J gene fills it in. The gene calls are TRBV20-1 and TRBJ1-2; 9 positions match TRBD1. The CDR3 consists of 17 residues. Germline V lookup: CDR1 DFQATT, CDR2 SNEGSKA (reference sequence). The V gene end was trimmed by 3 bases and the J gene end by 0 bases; junction bases not matched to a gene: 11. The CDR3 reads CSASRAGQGSANYGYTF. The CDR3 DNA, read in part, is TGCAGTGCTAGCCGGGCAGGACAGGGGTCCGCTAACTATGGC.

A remark on this clone: Coverage ceases 3 residues before the CDR3 finishes, and the germline J gene fills in the end. The chain is built from TRBV5-6 and TRBJ2-5, with D hard to call. Trimming removed 6 bases from V and 5 bases from J, with 14 bases in between. The CDR3 sequence is 13 residues long. Germline loops: CDR1 SGHDT, CDR2 YYEEEE. Incomplete CDR3 DNA: TGTGCCAGCAACCCGATGGGCAGGGAGACC. Encoded protein: CASNPMGRET. The whole CDR3 protein reads CASNPMGRETQYF.

Points on this clone: The sequence runs out 3 residues before the end of the CDR3; the remainder is reconstructed from the germline J gene. The rearrangement uses TRBV18 and TRBJ2-7; the D gene is possibly TRBD1 (5 bases). Germline loops: CDR1 KGHSH, CDR2 LQKENI. The germline V and J ends were trimmed by 2 bases and 2 bases, with 10 bases remaining between them. This CDR3 is 14 amino acids long. CDR3 bases read: TGTGCCAGCTCACCAGGGGCAGGTCCCTACGAG. Translation: CASSPGAGPYE. The full CDR3 protein is CASSPGAGPYEQYF. Full variable domain (rest looked up from reference TRBV18 and TRBJ2-7): NAGVMQNPRHLVRRRGQEARLRCSPMKGHSHVYWYRQLPEEGLKFMVYLQKENIIDESGMPKERFSAEFPKEGPSILRIQQVVRGDSAAYFCASSPGAGPYEQYFGPGTRLTVT.

Notes on this clone: The CDR3 is cut off 3 residues early in the read; its end comes from the germline J gene. This chain connects TRBV10-1 to TRBJ2-7, with 7 bases lining up with TRBD2. The V gene end was trimmed by 6 bases and the J gene end by 4 bases; junction bases not matched to a gene: 15. Per the germline V gene, CDR1 is WNHNN and CDR2 is SYGVQD (reference sequence). The CDR3 runs to 16 residues. CDR3 loop: CASRGDQVRGLYEQYF. The part of the CDR3 DNA that was read is TGCGCCAGCAGAGGGGACCAGGTGCGGGGGTTATACGAG.

According to its frequency, this clone is medium-sized. The DNA ends 3 residues before the CDR3 does, and the rest of the CDR3 is filled in from the germline J gene. V and J are TRBV20-1 and TRBJ2-3, with 11 bases identical to TRBD2. J gave up 4 bases and V 2 bases, and 5 bases lay outside the gene matches. Germline CDR1 reads DFQATT; CDR2 reads SNEGSKA (reference sequence). CDR3 length: 15 residues. CDR3 residues: CSARPASGRSDTQYF. Incomplete CDR3 DNA: TGCAGTGCTAGACCAGCTAGCGGGAGGTCAGATACG.